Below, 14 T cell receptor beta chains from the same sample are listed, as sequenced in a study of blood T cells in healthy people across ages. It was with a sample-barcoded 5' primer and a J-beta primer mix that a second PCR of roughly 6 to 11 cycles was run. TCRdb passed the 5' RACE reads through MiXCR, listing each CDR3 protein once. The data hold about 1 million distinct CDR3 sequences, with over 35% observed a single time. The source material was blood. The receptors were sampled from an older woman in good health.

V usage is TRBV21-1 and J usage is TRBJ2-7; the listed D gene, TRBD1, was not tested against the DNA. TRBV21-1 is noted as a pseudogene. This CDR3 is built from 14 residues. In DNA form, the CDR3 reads TGTGCCAGCAGCCCCGACGGTACAGCCTACGAGCAGTACTTC. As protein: CASSPDGTAYEQYF.

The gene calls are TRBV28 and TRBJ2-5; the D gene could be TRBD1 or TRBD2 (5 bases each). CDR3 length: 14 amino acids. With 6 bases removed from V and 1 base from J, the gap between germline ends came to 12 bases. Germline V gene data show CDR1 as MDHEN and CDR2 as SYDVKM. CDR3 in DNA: TGTGCCAGCAGCCGTGGTGGGGGCCAAGAGACCCAGTACTTC. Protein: CASSRGGGQETQYF.

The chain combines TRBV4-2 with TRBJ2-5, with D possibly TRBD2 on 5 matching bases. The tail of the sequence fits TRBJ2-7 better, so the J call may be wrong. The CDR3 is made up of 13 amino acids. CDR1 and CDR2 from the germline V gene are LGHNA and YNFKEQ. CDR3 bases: TGTGCCAGCAGCCAAGAGGTGGGGAGCGAGCAGTACTTC. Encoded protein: CASSQEVGSEQYF.

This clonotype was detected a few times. In DNA form, the CDR3 reads TGTGCCAGCAGCGCGGGAGTAATCACCGGGGAGCTGTTTTTT. Translated, it gives CASSAGVITGELFF. This rearrangement joins TRBV12-3 or TRBV12-4 to TRBJ2-2; the match to TRBD2 covers 7 bases. Unmatched junction bases numbered 5, after V lost 6 bases and J lost 4 bases. This CDR3 spans 14 amino acids.

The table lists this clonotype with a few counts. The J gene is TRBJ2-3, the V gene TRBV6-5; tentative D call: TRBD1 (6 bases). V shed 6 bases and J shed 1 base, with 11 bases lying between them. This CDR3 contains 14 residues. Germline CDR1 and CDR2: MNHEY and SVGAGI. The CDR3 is CASRNQGRTDTQYF. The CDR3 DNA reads TGTGCCAGCAGAAACCAGGGGCGCACAGATACGCAGTATTTT.

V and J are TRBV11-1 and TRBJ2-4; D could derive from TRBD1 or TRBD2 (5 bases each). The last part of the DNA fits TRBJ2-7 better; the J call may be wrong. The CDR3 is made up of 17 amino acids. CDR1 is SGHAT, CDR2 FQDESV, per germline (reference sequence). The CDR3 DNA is TGTGCCAGCAGCCCTAGGGCGGGTCACGGGACGTCCTACGAGCAGTACTTC. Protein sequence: CASSPRAGHGTSYEQYF.

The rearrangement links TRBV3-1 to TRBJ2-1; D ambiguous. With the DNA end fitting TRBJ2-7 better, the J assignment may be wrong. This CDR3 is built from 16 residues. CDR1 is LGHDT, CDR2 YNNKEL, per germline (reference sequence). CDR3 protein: CASSQDLWGSYNEQYF. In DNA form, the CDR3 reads TGTGCCAGCAGCCAAGATCTTTGGGGTTCCTACAATGAGCAGTACTTC.

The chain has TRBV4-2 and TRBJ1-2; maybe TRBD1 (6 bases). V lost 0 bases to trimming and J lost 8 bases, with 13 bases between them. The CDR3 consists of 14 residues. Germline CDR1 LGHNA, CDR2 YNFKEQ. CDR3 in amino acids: CASSQDRGVGGYTF. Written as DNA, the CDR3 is TGTGCCAGCAGCCAAGACAGGGGTGTAGGGGGCTACACCTTC.

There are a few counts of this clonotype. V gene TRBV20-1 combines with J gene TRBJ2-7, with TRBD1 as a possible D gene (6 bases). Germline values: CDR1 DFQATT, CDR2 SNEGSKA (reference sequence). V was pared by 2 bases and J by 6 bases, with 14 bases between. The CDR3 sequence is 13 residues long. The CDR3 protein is CSARNQGIGEQYF. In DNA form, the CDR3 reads TGCAGTGCTAGAAACCAGGGGATTGGCGAGCAGTACTTC.

CDR3 in amino acids: CASRGSKYEQYF. As DNA, the CDR3 is TGTGCCAGCAGGGGTTCGAAGTACGAGCAGTACTTC. This sequence joins TRBV27 and TRBJ2-7; D is unresolved. The V end was cut by 6 bases, the J end by 4 bases, with 10 bases between. This CDR3 spans 12 amino acids. CDR1 and CDR2 (germline): MNHEY, SMNVEV (reference sequence).

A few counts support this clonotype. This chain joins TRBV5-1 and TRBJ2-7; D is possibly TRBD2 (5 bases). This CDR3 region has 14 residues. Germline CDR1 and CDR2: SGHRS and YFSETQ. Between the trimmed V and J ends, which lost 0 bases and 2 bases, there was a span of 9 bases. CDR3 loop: CASSLVDSAYEQYF. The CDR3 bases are TGCGCCAGCAGCTTGGTGGACTCCGCCTACGAGCAGTACTTC.

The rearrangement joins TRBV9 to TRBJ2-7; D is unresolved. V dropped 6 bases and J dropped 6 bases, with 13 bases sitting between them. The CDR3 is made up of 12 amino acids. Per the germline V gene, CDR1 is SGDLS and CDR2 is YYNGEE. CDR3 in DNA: TGTGCCAGCAAGGGCGAGGAAGGCGAGCAGTACTTC. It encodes CASKGEEGEQYF.

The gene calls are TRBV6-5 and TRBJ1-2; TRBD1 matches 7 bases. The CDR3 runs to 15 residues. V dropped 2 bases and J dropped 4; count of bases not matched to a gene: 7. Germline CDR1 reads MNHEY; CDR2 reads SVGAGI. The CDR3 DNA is TGTGCCAGCAGTTACGTAGGGGGCCCTATCTATGGCTACACCTTC. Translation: CASSYVGGPIYGYTF.

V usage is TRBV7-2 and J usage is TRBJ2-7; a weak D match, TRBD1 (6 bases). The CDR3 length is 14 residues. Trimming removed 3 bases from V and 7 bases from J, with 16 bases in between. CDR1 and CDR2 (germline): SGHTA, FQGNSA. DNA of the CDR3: TGTGCCAGCAGCTTTTATCCAGGGGTGAGTGAGCAGTACTTC. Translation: CASSFYPGVSEQYF.